The next 20 T cell receptor beta chains were all read from a single sample in a study of T cells in Graves' hyperthyroidism and ophthalmopathy (dated by TCRdb to about 2019). Library creation used multiplex PCR. The sequencer was an Illumina HiSeq 2000. The TCR beta CDR3 regions were amplified from the RNA transcripts. The TCR CDR3 was subjected to a first round of RT-PCR using the HTBI primer set and the Qiagen OneStep RT-PCR kit. TCRdb reanalyzed the raw reads on its own, using fastp at Q25 for trimming and MiXCR for clone calling, and kept in-frame beta chains. CDR3 protein sequences are deduplicated, and each keeps its most common genes and DNA. The sample table lists around 600,000 distinct CDR3 sequences, approximately 14% of them with a count of one. The ten largest account for less than 9% of the sample. Material: blood. The receptors derive from a woman aged 18-30 years with Graves' ophthalmopathy.

Ten or more counts support this clonotype. The rearrangement uses TRBV6-1 and TRBJ2-2; maybe TRBD2 (5 bases). Germline CDR1 is MNHNS and CDR2 is SASEGT. With 8 bases removed from V and 1 base from J, the gap between germline ends came to 8 bases. The CDR3 spans 13 residues. For the CDR3, the DNA is TGTGCCAGCGGCCGGGGGAACACCGGGGAGCTGTTTTTT. It yields the protein CASGRGNTGELFF.

This clonotype was observed at least ten times. For the CDR3, the DNA is TGTGCCAGCACCCACGGGGGTTCTGCGGCTGAGCAGTTCTTC. Amino acids: CASTHGGSAAEQFF. The V and J genes are TRBV7-9 and TRBJ2-1, with D possibly TRBD2 on 6 matching bases. Germline V CDR1 and CDR2: SEHNR, FQNEAQ (reference sequence). The germline V and J ends were trimmed by 7 bases and 9 bases, with 19 bases remaining between them. This CDR3 is built from 14 residues.

In its sample, this clonotype was seen many times. The chain uses TRBV6-1 and TRBJ2-5; 10 positions agree with TRBD1. Germline trimming cut 4 bases from V and 1 base from J; bases unmatched to any gene: 3. Germline V gene data show CDR1 as MNHNS and CDR2 as SASEGT. The CDR3 loop spans 15 amino acids. For the CDR3, the DNA is TGTGCCAGCAGTGCCCGGACAGGGGGCCAAGAGACCCAGTACTTC. Translation gives CASSARTGGQETQYF.

V gene TRBV6-1 combines with J gene TRBJ2-1; maybe TRBD2 (5 bases). V gave up 10 bases and J gave up 6 bases, with 16 bases separating them. CDR1 and CDR2 (germline): MNHNS, SASEGT. CDR3 size: 13 residues. In DNA, the CDR3 is TGTGCCATCAAGAGGGTCGGTCTCAATGAGCAGTTCTTC. Protein sequence: CAIKRVGLNEQFF.

This clonotype was seen at least ten times. The chain joins TRBV7-2 to TRBJ1-5; D might be TRBD1 (6 bases). Germline V CDR1 and CDR2: SGHTA, FQGNSA. The ends were cut back, 1 base at V and 5 bases at J, with 15 bases in the middle. This CDR3 spans 16 amino acids. The CDR3 DNA follows: TGTGCCAGCAGCTTAGAGGGTTCGGCAGGGGATCAGCCCCAGCATTTT. Translating it yields CASSLEGSAGDQPQHF.

This chain joins TRBV6-1 and TRBJ2-7, with unresolved D. The V end lost 3 bases, the J end lost 3 bases, and 12 bases lay between the germline ends. Germline lookup yields CDR1 MNHNS and CDR2 SASEGT. The CDR3 is 14 amino acids. The CDR3 is CASSEFRVLYEQYF. CDR3 DNA: TGTGCCAGCAGTGAGTTCCGCGTCCTCTACGAGCAGTACTTC.

This clonotype appeared many times. The chain uses TRBV6-1 and TRBJ1-1, with D possibly TRBD1 on 6 matching bases. The CDR3 runs 13 residues. CDR1 is MNHNS and CDR2 is SASEGT in the germline V gene. Trimming removed 6 bases from V and 6 bases from J, with 14 bases in between. The CDR3 sequence: CASSLRGPSEAFF. The CDR3 DNA follows: TGTGCCAGCAGCCTCAGGGGCCCTTCTGAAGCTTTCTTT.

The V call is TRBV9, the J call TRBJ2-3; 12 bases are shared with TRBD2. Trimming took 0 bases from V and 3 from J; bases not matched to a gene: 8. The germline CDR1 and CDR2 sequences are SGDLS and YYNGEE. This CDR3 region has 18 residues. Written as DNA, the CDR3 is TGTGCCAGCAGCGTAGCACCTAGCGGGAGGGCCGGGACAGATACGCAGTATTTT. This encodes CASSVAPSGRAGTDTQYF.

This clonotype occurred many times. The chain combines TRBV18 with TRBJ2-2, with TRBD1 as a possible D gene (6 bases). The CDR3 covers 13 residues. Germline CDR1 and CDR2: KGHSH and LQKENI. Trimming removed 10 bases from V and 5 bases from J, with 14 bases in between. The CDR3 sequence is CATEQGTTGELFF. CDR3 nucleotides: TGTGCCACCGAACAGGGAACGACCGGGGAGCTGTTTTTT.

J is TRBJ1-1 and V is TRBV28; 7 bases align to TRBD1. Trimming cost V 6 bases and J 1 base; bases outside gene matches: 5. CDR1 and CDR2 (germline): MDHEN, SYDVKM. The CDR3 spans 14 residues. CDR3: CASRQHRGNTEAFF. The CDR3 nucleotides read TGTGCCAGCAGGCAACACAGGGGGAACACTGAAGCTTTCTTT.

There are a few counts of this clonotype. The chain joins TRBV30 to TRBJ2-7; 10 bases match TRBD1. Germline V gene data show CDR1 as GTSNPN and CDR2 as SVGIG (reference sequence). Trimming took 1 base from V and 6 from J; bases not matched to a gene: 6. This CDR3 region has 14 residues. In DNA form, the CDR3 reads TGTGCCTGGAGTGCCGGGACAGGGGTCGGCGAGCAGTACTTC. This encodes CAWSAGTGVGEQYF.

This clonotype was observed at least ten times. The genes are TRBV10-3 and TRBJ1-1; D unresolved. The V gene's germline CDR1 is ENHRY and CDR2 SYGVKD. The CDR3 spans 14 residues. V lost 4 bases, J lost 3 bases, and 12 bases lay in between. Here the CDR3 reads CAISVGFGDTEAFF. CDR3 DNA sequence: TGTGCCATCAGTGTTGGGTTCGGGGACACTGAAGCTTTCTTT.

With respect to this clonotype: One junction end disagrees with the germline gene, perhaps due to a read error. The chain is built from TRBV7-7 and TRBJ2-3; 10 nucleotides align to TRBD2. CDR3 size: 16 residues. The germline V gene encodes CDR1 SSHAT and CDR2 FNYEAQ (reference sequence). In nucleotides, the CDR3 is TGTGCTAGCAGCTCCGAGCTAGCGGGAGCCCCAGATACGCAGTATTTT. Its translation: CASSSELAGAPDTQYF.

Many counts were recorded for this clonotype. This sequence joins TRBV11-2 and TRBJ1-1, with 9 positions matching TRBD1. The CDR3 is 13 residues long. The junction had 9 bases not matched to a gene; V was cut back by 5 bases and J by 11 bases. Germline values: CDR1 SGHAT, CDR2 FQNNGV. CDR3 coding DNA: TGTGCCAGCAGCACCGGACAGGGGTCTTGGGCTTTCTTT. It yields the protein CASSTGQGSWAFF.

This clonotype was counted at least ten times. The J gene is TRBJ1-6, the V gene TRBV28; D gene ambiguous. V gave up 7 bases and J gave up 1 base, with 8 bases separating them. Germline V gene sequence: CDR1 MDHEN, CDR2 SYDVKM. The CDR3 length is 14 residues. CDR3 bases: TGTGCCAGCATTCAAGGGTCCTATAATTCACCCCTCCACTTT. It yields the protein CASIQGSYNSPLHF. Supplemented by reference TRBV28 and TRBJ1-6, the full variable domain reads DVKVTQSSRYLVKRTGEKVFLECVQDMDHENMFWYRQDPGLGLRLIYFSYDVKMKEKGDIPEGYSVSREKKERFSLILESASTNQTSMYLCASIQGSYNSPLHFGNGTRLTVT.

There are many counts of this clonotype. This chain joins TRBV12-3 or TRBV12-4 and TRBJ2-7; 8 nucleotides match TRBD1. Unmatched junction bases numbered 3, after V lost 5 bases and J lost 3 bases. The CDR3 is 13 residues long. CDR3 sequence: CASSPGTGYEQYF. The CDR3 region has the DNA TGTGCCAGCAGTCCCGGGACAGGCTACGAGCAGTACTTC.

The table lists this clonotype with many counts. The genes are TRBV12-3 or TRBV12-4 and TRBJ1-5, with 9 bases lining up with TRBD1. The CDR3 is 17 residues long. J lost 0 bases, V lost 6 bases, and 9 bases had no gene match. The CDR3 is CASSVGQGIYSNQPQHF. CDR3 bases: TGTGCCAGCAGCGTTGGACAGGGGATTTATAGCAATCAGCCCCAGCATTTT.

This clonotype was recorded many times. The chain is built from TRBV24-1 and TRBJ1-4; the match to TRBD1 covers 9 bases. The CDR3 totals 17 residues. J was trimmed by 7 bases and V by 4 bases; bases with no gene match: 12. CDR1 and CDR2 from the germline V gene are KGHDR and SFDVKD. The CDR3 here is CATSEQGATVRGEKLFF. DNA for the CDR3: TGTGCCACCAGTGAACAGGGGGCTACAGTAAGGGGTGAAAAACTGTTTTTT.

This clonotype was observed a handful of times. The chain combines TRBV10-2 with TRBJ2-7, with a possible D match to TRBD1 (5 bases). The germline V gene has CDR1 WSHSY and CDR2 SAAADI. The CDR3 is 17 amino acids. V lost 3 bases and J lost 0, with 18 bases in between. CDR3 loop: CASSERNRWGSSYEQYF. The CDR3 bases are TGCGCCAGCAGTGAAAGGAATAGGTGGGGCAGCTCCTACGAGCAGTACTTC.

This clonotype came up many times. V usage is TRBV7-9 and J usage is TRBJ2-4; D may correspond to TRBD1 or TRBD2 (6 bases each). The CDR3 contains 17 residues. Germline-derived CDR1 and CDR2 are SEHNR and FQNEAQ (reference sequence). V lost 5 bases and J lost 6, with 23 bases in between. The CDR3 loop is CASSVPGGLPRGNIQYF. The CDR3 DNA is TGTGCCAGCAGCGTCCCTGGGGGGCTGCCGAGGGGAAACATTCAGTACTTC.